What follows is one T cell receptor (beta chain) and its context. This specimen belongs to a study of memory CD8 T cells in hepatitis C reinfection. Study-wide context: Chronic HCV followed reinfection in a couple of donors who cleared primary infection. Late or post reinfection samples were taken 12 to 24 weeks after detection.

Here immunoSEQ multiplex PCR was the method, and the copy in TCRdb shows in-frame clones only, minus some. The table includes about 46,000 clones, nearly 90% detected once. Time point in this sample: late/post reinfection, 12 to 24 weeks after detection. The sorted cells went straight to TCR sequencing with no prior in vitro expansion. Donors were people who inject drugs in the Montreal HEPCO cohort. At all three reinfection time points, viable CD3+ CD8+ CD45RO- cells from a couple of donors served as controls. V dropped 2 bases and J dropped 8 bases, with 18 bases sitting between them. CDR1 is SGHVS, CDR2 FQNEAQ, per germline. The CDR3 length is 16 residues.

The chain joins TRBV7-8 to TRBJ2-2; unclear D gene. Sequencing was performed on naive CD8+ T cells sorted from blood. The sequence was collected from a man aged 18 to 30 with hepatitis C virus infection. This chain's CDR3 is CASSLLTSAESGELFF. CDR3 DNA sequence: TGTGCCAGCAGCTTATTAACAAGCGCCGAAAGTGGGGAGCTGTTTTTT.